The entry below describes one TCR beta chain. Its antigen remains unidentified. No qualities accompany the bases; no much larger clone lies one base away. These data belong to a study of T cell clones after liver transplantation (dated by TCRdb to between 2019 and 2020). Study-level background: The samples were obtained from ITN030ST, a randomized trial that attempted immunosuppression withdrawal within 2 years after liver transplantation. Donor-reactive T cell clones were identified by TCRbeta sequencing after a pre-transplant mixed lymphocyte reaction and then tracked in post-transplant blood. Third party-reactive TCRbeta sequences were also identified from pre-transplant MLRs to serve as an antigen-independent comparator for donor-reactive sequences. Three of the eight recipients were HCV-positive; the others were transplanted for non-autoimmune, non-viral indications. No induction therapy was given to the subjects, and standard immunosuppression was administered until randomization at 12-24 months post-transplant. Tolerance was defined as complete immunosuppression withdrawal for at least one year with no rise in liver enzymes beyond twice the upper limit of normal. Blood samples were collected pre-transplant, pre-randomization before withdrawal, and post-randomization after either full withdrawal or failed withdrawal. A cohort of 8 liver transplant recipients was studied, of whom 3 were classified as tolerant and 5 as non-tolerant.

Frozen genomic DNA underwent high-throughput TCRbeta CDR3 sequencing by immunoSEQ, including PCR amplification, mapping, bias correction and internal controls. Per the source publication's procedure: Only productive rearrangements were retained, and each unique TCRbeta sequence was defined by its CDR3 nucleotide sequence together with its V and J gene. A sequence counted as donor-reactive only if the sequence showed at least 5-fold expansion in CFSE-low cells compared with unstimulated pre-transplant cells and had a frequency of at least 0.01%. To ensure at least 90% detection power, minimum frequency thresholds were set for each subject based on that subject's lowest-template unstimulated sample. Repertoire turnover was measured by Jensen-Shannon divergence between the top 1000 TCRbeta sequences post- and pre-transplant. Two-sided Fisher's exact tests were used to test for changes in how often donor-reactive sequences were detected. TCRdb holds this immuneACCESS table with in-frame rearrangements only. Some clones are missing; in checked studies, unresolved V genes explain under half, and the rest has no known cause. V, J and clone size derive from that table, while D and trimming were established from the DNA sequence. In this sample the table shows fewer than 70,000 clones, 60% to 80% of which occur a single time. The ten largest make up around 16% of the sample.

Study-wide conclusions, independent of this receptor: Because allograft tissue specimens were not available, migration of donor-reactive T cells into the graft, rather than deletion, may have occurred. In a couple of subjects, low numbers of available donor cells limited the measurable donor-reactive repertoire. The conclusions were preliminary, being limited by small, heterogeneous patient numbers and by non-standardized post-transplant time points. Circulating donor-reactive CD4 TCRbeta sequences fell significantly post-transplant in most of the 8 subjects, irrespective of tolerance or HCV status. Donor-reactive sequences decreased more than third party-reactive sequences, which suggests partial antigen-specific deletion that was not related to withdrawal success. After accounting for repertoire turnover, donor-reactive detection was significantly reduced in 7 of 8 subjects for CD4 and 8 of 8 for CD8.

Interpreted using the paper, the time point label stands for: pre-transplant. Unstimulated PBMCs, after thawing, were stained for CD3, CD4 and CD8 and then FACS-sorted into CD3+CD4+ and CD3+CD8+ populations. All 8 studied subjects were randomized to immunosuppression withdrawal. The Qiagen DNeasy Blood and Tissue Kit was used for genomic DNA isolation. V is cut by 1 base and J by 4 bases, and the space between the germline ends is 13 bases. CDR1 and CDR2, looked up from the germline V gene, are LGHNA and YNFKEQ. The CDR3 has 16 amino acids, counting the end cysteine and phenylalanine. CDR3 DNA is the only sequence kept; it has 48 bases, read in frame from the first base.

The specimen was CD4+ T cells from blood, collected before liver transplant. Recombination connected TRBV4-2 to TRBJ1-4, with a tentative D gene TRBD1 over 6 matching bases. This receptor was obtained from a human donor who received a liver transplant. CDR3 sequence: CASSQGQDTNNEKLFF. The base sequence is TGTGCCAGCAGCCAAGGACAGGACACCAATAATGAAAAACTGTTTTTT.